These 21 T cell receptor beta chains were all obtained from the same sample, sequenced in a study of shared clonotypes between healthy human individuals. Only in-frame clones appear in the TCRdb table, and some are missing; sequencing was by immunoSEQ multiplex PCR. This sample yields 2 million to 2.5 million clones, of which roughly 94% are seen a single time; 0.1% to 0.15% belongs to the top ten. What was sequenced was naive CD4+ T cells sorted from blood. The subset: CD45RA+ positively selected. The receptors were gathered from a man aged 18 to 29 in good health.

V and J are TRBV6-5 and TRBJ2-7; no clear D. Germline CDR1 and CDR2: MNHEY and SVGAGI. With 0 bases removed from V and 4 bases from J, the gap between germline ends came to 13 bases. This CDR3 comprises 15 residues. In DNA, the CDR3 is TGTGCCAGCAGTTACTCGCAAGGTTATGGGTACGAGCAGTACTTC. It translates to CASSYSQGYGYEQYF.

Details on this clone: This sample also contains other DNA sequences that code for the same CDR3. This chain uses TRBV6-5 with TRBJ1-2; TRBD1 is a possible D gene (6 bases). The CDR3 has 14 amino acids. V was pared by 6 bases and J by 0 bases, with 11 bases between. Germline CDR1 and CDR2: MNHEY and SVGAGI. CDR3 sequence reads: CASSRTATNYGYTF. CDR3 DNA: TGTGCCAGCAGCCGGACAGCCACTAACTATGGCTACACCTTC.

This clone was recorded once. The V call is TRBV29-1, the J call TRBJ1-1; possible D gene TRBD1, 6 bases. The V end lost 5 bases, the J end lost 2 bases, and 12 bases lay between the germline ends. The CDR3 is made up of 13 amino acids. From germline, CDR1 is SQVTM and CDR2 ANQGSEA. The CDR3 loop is CSVRGPSNTEAFF. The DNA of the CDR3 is TGCAGCGTTCGGGGGCCTAGTAACACTGAAGCTTTCTTT.

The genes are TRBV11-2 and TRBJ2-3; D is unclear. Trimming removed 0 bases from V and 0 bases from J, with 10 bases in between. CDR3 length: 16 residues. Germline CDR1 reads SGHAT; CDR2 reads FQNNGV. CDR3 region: CASSLDPLSSTDTQYF. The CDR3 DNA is TGTGCCAGCAGCTTAGATCCCCTCTCTAGCACAGATACGCAGTATTTT.

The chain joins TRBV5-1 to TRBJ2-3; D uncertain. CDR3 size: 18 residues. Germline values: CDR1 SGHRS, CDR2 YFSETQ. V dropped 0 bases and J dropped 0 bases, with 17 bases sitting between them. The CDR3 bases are TGCGCCAGCAGCTTGGATCTGTTCAGTGTATATAGCACAGATACGCAGTATTTT. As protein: CASSLDLFSVYSTDTQYF. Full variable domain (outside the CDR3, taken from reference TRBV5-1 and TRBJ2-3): KAGVTQTPRYLIKTRGQQVTLSCSPISGHRSVSWYQQTPGQGLQFLFEYFSETQRNKGNFPGRFSGRQFSNSRSEMNVSTLELGDSALYLCASSLDLFSVYSTDTQYFGPGTRLTVL.

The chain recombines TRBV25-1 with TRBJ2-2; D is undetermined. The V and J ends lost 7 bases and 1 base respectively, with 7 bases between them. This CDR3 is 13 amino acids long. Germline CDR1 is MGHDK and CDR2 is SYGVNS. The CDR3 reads CASNHRNTGELFF. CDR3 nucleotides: TGTGCCAGCAACCACAGGAACACCGGGGAGCTGTTTTTT.

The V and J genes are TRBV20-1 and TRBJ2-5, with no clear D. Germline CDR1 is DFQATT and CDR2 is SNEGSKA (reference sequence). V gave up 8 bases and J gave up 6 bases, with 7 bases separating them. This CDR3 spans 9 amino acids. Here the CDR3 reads CSLEKTQYF. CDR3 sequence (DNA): TGCAGTCTGGAGAAGACCCAGTACTTC.

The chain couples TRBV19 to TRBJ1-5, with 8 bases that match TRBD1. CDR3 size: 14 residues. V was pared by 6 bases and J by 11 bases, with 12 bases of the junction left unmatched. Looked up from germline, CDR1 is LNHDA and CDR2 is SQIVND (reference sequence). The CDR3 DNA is TGTGCCAGTAGCACTGGACAGGGACTAAGGGCCCAGCATTTT. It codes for CASSTGQGLRAQHF. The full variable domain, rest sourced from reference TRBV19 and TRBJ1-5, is DGGITQSPKYLFRKEGQNVTLSCEQNLNHDAMYWYRQDPGQGLRLIYYSQIVNDFQKGDIAEGYSVSREKKESFPLTVTSAQKNPTAFYLCASSTGQGLRAQHFGDGTRLSIL.

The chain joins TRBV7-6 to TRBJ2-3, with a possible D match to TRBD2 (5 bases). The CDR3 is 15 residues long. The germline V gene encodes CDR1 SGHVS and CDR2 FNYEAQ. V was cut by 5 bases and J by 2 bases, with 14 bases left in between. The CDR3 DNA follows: TGTGCCAGCAGCCCAAGTGGGAGCATCACAGATACGCAGTATTTT. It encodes CASSPSGSITDTQYF.

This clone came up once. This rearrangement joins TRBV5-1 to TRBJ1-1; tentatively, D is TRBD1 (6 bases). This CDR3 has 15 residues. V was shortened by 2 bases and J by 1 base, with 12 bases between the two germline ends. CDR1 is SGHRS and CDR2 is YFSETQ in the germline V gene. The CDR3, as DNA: TGCGCCAGCAGCTTAAGGGGGTCAGCGAACACTGAAGCTTTCTTT. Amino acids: CASSLRGSANTEAFF.

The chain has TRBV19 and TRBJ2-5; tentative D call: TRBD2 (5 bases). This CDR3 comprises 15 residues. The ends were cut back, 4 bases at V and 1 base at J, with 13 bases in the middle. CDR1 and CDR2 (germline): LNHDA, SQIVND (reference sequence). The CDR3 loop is CASSTLAGFQETQYF. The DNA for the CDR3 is TGTGCCAGTAGTACCCTAGCCGGGTTCCAAGAGACCCAGTACTTC.

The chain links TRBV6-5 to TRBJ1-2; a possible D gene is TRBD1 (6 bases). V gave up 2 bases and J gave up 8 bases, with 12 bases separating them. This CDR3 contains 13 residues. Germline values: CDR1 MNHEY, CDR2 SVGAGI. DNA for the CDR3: TGTGCCAGCAGTTACCCGCAGGGGCGCGGCTACACCTTC. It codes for CASSYPQGRGYTF.

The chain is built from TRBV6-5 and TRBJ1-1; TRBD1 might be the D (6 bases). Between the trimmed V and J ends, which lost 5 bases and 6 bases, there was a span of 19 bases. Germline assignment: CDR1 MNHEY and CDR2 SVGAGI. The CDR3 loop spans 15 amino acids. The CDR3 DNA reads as TGTGCCAGCAGTAGCGGACAAGGGGGGAAGGCTGAAGCTTTCTTT. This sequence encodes CASSSGQGGKAEAFF.

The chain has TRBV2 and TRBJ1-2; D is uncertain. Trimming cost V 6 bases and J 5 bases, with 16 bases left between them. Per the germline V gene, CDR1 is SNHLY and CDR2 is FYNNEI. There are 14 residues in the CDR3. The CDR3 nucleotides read TGTGCCAGCAGCCTGGATGTAGGTCGGTATGGCTACACCTTC. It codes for CASSLDVGRYGYTF.

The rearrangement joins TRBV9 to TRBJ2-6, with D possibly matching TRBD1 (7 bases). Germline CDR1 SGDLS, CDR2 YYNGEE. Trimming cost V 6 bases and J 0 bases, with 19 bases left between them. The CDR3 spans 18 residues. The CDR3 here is CASTTRGQESSGANVLTF. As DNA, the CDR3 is TGTGCCAGCACGACTAGGGGGCAGGAATCCTCTGGGGCCAACGTCCTGACTTTC.

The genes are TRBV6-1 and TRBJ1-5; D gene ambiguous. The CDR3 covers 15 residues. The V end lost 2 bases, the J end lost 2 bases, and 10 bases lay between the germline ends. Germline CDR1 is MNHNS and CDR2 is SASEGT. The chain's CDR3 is CASSELVGGNQPQHF. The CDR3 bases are TGTGCCAGCAGTGAATTGGTGGGAGGCAATCAGCCCCAGCATTTT.

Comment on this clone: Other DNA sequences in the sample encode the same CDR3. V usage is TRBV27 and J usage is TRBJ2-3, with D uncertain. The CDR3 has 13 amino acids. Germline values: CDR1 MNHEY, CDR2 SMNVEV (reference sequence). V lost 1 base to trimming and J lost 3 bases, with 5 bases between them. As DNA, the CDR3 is TGTGCCAGCAGTTTATTAGGGACAGATACGCAGTATTTT. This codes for CASSLLGTDTQYF.

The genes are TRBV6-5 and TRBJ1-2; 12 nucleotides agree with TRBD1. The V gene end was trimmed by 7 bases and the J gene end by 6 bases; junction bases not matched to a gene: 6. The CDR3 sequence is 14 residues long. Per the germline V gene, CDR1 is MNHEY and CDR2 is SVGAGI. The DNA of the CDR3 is TGTGCCAGCACGGGACAGGGGGCATTGGATGGCTACACCTTC. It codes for CASTGQGALDGYTF.

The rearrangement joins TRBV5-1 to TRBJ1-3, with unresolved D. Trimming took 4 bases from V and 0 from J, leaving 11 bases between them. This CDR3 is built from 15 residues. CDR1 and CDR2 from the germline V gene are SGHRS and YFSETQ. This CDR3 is CASSPAVSSGNTIYF. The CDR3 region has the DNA TGCGCCAGCAGCCCGGCAGTGAGCTCTGGAAACACCATATATTTT.

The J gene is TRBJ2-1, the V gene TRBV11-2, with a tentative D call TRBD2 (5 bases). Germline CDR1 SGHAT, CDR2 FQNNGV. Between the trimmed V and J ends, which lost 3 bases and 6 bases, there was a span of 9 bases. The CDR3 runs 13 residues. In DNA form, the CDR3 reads TGTGCCAGCAGCTTGAGGGTTAGCAATGAGCAGTTCTTC. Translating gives CASSLRVSNEQFF.

The DNA of the CDR3 is TGTGCCAGCATGTCGGCGAGCTCTGGGGCCAACGTCCTGACTTTC. It yields the protein CASMSASSGANVLTF. The J gene is TRBJ2-6, the V gene TRBV28; D is undetermined. The germline gives CDR1 MDHEN, CDR2 SYDVKM. CDR3 length equals 15 residues. The ends were cut back, 7 bases at V and 0 bases at J, with 10 bases in the middle.